Included here is one TCR beta chain sequence, with context. The antigen is undetermined. It may be a read error: a sequence one base away is much more abundant. TCRdb re-called the reads with MiXCR, one entry per CDR3 protein. Among about 260,000 distinct CDR3 sequences listed, roughly an eighth were seen once. These data come from a study of T cell repertoires in cytomegalovirus infection. About the research overall: In public TCR beta signatures, there were indications of both CMV infection and matching HLA type.

Study-level points and caveats: HLA-C-restricted CMV-specific TCR beta clonotypes prevailed in the ex vivo response. Based on cumulative public TCR beta family frequency, carriers of CMV plus the relevant HLA were identified.

The germline gives CDR1 SGHTA, CDR2 FQGNSA. The CDR3 is made up of 14 amino acids. Sequencing was performed on PBMCs. This sequence joins TRBV7-2 and TRBJ2-3, with a weak D call TRBD2 (6 bases). This clonotype was obtained from a human donor in good health (CMV status not recorded). Some clones in this sample may be carry-over from other donors' samples. The CDR3 here is CAISYGSGPDTQYF. In nucleotides, the CDR3 is TGTGCCATCAGCTATGGTAGCGGCCCAGATACGCAGTATTTT.